This T cell receptor (beta chain) derives from a study of early T cells in non-severe SARS-CoV-2 infection. Study information: Sequencing of unsorted whole blood was done on bulk RNA, leaving chains unpaired.

Study observations and caveats: VDJdb-based annotation leaned toward anti-spike CD8 responses and missed private and CD4 specificities.

With 3 bases removed from V and 3 bases from J, the gap between germline ends came to 6 bases. The CDR3 contains 12 residues. Germline CDR1 and CDR2: SGHAT and FQNNGV. This clonotype was seen ten or more times. Its target is unknown. Unique molecular identifiers (one per individual cDNA molecule) were attached. A single record per CDR3 protein comes from TCRdb applying MiXCR to the 5' RACE reads. The sample lists around 31,000 distinct CDR3 sequences; 9.5% to 10% were seen once. The receptor was derived from an adult who was a healthcare worker with PCR-confirmed SARS-CoV-2 infection or an uninfected control (not recorded which). This chain uses TRBV11-2 with TRBJ2-7; D ambiguous. The sequenced material came from whole blood. The CDR3 DNA reads TGTGCCAGCAGCTTGCAGGACTACGAGCAGTACTTC. Translated, it gives CASSLQDYEQYF. The full variable domain, completed using reference TRBV11-2 and TRBJ2-7, is EAGVAQSPRYKIIEKRQSVAFWCNPISGHATLYWYQQILGQGPKLLIQFQNNGVVDDSQLPKDRFSAERLKGVDSTLKIQPAKLEDSAVYLCASSLQDYEQYFGPGTRLTVT.